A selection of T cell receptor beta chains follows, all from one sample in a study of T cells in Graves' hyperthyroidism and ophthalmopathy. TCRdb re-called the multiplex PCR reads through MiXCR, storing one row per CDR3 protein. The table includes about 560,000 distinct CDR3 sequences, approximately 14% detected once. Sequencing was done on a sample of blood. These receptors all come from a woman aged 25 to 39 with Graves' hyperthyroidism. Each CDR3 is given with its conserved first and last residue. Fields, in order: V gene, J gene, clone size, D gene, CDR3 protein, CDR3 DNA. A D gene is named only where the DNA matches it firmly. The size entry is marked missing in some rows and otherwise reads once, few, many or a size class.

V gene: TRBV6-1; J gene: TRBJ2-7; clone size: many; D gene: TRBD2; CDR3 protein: CASSRGTSGPYEQYF; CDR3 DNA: TGTGCCAGCAGCCGGGGGACTAGCGGGCCTTACGAGCAGTACTTC
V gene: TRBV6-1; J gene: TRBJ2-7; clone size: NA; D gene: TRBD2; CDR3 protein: CASRKGLAGGGTIHYEQYF; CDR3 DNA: TGTGCCAGCAGGAAAGGACTAGCGGGAGGGGGGACCATACATTACGAGCAGTACTTC
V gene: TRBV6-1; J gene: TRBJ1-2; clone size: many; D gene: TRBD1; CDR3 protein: CASSNTGGLGGYTF; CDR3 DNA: TGTGCCAGCAGTAATACAGGGGGCCTCGGTGGCTACACCTTC
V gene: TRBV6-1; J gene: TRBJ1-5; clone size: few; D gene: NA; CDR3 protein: CASSLRPSNQPQHF; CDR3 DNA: TGTGCCAGCAGCCTCCGACCTAGCAATCAGCCCCAGCATTTT
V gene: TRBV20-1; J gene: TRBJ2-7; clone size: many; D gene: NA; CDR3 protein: CSAGRQADNEQYF; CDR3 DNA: TGCAGTGCTGGCAGACAGGCCGACAACGAGCAGTACTTC
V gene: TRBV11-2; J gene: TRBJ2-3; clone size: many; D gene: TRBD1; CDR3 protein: CASSSPGTGLADTQYF; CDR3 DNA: TGTGCCAGCAGCTCCCCCGGGACAGGGCTCGCAGATACGCAGTATTTT
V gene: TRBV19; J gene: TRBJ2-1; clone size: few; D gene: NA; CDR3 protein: CASSIVPQDNEQFF; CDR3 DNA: TGTGCCAGTAGTATAGTCCCACAGGACAATGAGCAGTTCTTC
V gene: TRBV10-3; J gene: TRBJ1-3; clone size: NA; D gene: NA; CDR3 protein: CAISAPNAGADSGNTIYF; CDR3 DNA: TGTGCCATCAGCGCGCCGAACGCAGGGGCGGACTCTGGAAACACCATATATTTT
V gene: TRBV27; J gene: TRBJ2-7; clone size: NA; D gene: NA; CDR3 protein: CASSSTSPGPVTYEQYF; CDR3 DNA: TGTGCCAGCAGTTCGACCTCCCCGGGACCTGTAACCTACGAGCAGTACTTC
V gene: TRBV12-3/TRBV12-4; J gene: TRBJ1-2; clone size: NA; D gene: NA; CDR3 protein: CASTFTGMGYGYTF; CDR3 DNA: TGTGCCAGCACCTTCACAGGGATGGGCTATGGCTACACCTTC
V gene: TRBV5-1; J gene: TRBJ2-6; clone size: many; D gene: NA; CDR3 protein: CASSSTGGSSGANVLTF; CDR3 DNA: TGCGCCAGCAGCTCGACAGGAGGAAGCTCTGGGGCCAACGTCCTGACTTTC
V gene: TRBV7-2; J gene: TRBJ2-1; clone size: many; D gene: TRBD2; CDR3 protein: CASSLGGRRYNEQFF; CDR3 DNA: TGTGCCAGCAGCTTAGGCGGGAGGAGGTACAATGAGCAGTTCTTC
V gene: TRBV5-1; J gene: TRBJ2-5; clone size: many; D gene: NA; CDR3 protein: CASSLKGVETQYF; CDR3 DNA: TGCGCCAGCAGCTTGAAAGGGGTGGAGACCCAGTACTTC
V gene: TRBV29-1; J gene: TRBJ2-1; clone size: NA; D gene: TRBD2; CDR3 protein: CGVPQGLAGDWDSEQFF; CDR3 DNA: TGCGGCGTCCCCCAGGGACTAGCGGGAGATTGGGACAGTGAGCAGTTCTTC
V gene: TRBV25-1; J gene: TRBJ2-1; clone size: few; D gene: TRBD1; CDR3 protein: CASSESGTAAYNEQFF; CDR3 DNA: TGTGCCAGCAGTGAGTCCGGGACAGCCGCCTACAATGAGCAGTTCTTC
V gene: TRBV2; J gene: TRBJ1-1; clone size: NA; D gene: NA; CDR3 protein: CASSFVQAEAFF; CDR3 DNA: TGTGCCAGCAGTTTTGTACAGGCGGAAGCTTTCTTT
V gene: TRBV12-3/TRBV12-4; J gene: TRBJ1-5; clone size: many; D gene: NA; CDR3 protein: CASSSSLQVEQPQHF; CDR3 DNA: TGTGCCAGCAGTTCGTCCTTACAGGTGGAACAGCCCCAGCATTTT
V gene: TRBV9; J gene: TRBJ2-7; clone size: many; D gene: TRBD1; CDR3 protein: CASSVGQGNEQYF; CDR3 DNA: TGTGCCAGCAGCGTAGGACAGGGAAACGAGCAGTACTTC
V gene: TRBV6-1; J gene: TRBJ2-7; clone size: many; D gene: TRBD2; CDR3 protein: CASSYGTSSYEQYF; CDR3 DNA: TGTGCCAGCAGTTATGGGACTAGTTCTTACGAGCAGTACTTC
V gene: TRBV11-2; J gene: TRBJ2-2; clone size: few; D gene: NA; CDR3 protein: CASSPQGGFTGELFF; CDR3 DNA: TGTGCCAGCAGCCCGCAAGGGGGATTCACCGGGGAGCTGTTTTTT
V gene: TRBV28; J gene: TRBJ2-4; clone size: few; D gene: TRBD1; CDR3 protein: CASSPTQGAARPAKNIQYF; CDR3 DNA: TGTGCCAGCAGTCCCACACAGGGGGCGGCGAGACCAGCCAAAAACATTCAGTACTTC
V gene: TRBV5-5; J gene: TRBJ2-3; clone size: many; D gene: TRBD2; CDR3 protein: CASSDQLAGLNTQYF; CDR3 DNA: TGTGCCAGCAGCGACCAACTAGCGGGATTAAATACGCAGTATTTT
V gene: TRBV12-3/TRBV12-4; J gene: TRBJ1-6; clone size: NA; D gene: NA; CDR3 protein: CASRVQDTNNSPLHF; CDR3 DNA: TGTGCCAGCAGAGTACAGGACACGAACAATTCACCCCTCCACTTT
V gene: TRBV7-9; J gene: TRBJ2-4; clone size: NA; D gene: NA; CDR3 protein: CAISLLPGQVDIQYF; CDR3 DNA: TGTGCCATCAGCTTATTACCAGGGCAGGTCGACATTCAGTACTTC
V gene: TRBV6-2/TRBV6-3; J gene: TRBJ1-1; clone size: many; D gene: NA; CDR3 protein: CASSYHTIPEAFF; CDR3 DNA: TGTGCCAGCAGTTACCATACAATTCCTGAAGCTTTCTTT
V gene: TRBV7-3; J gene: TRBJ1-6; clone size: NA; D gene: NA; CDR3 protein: CASTTPRATRNSPFHF; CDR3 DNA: TGTGCCAGCACCACCCCCCGGGCGACCCGAAATTCACCCTTCCACTTT
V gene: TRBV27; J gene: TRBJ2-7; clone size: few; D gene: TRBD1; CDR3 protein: CASSSPIHTRGLMYEQYF; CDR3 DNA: TGTGCCAGCAGTTCCCCTATACACACCAGGGGGCTGATGTACGAGCAGTACTTC